Detailed here is one T cell receptor (beta chain). Antigen: not known. The sample originates from a study of T-cell reconstitution after alpha-beta-depleted transplantation in children. The study, taken as a whole, reports: Two months or so post-transplant, alpha-beta T cells reportedly derived from several hundred expanded graft clones. By one year post-transplant, T-cell counts and diversity largely arose from T cells that were newly produced.

TCRbeta library preparation incorporated unique molecular identifiers. TCRdb itself ran the PCR reads through MiXCR, one entry per CDR3 protein. The data hold around 420,000 distinct CDR3 sequences, with roughly 17% observed a single time. CDR3 length: 18 amino acids. The trim removed 4 bases at V and 1 base at J, leaving 13 bases unmatched. CDR1 and CDR2 (germline): SGHDN, FVKESK. The TCR sequence derives from a boy under two years old who had a stem cell transplant for Wiskott-Aldrich syndrome, so the T cells may come from the graft donor. The sequences come from PBMCs, mostly from graft donor cells, collected 360 days after TCRalphabeta/CD19-depleted stem cell transplant. V and J are TRBV14 and TRBJ2-5, with 9 bases lining up with TRBD2. The CDR3 loop is CASSPRLFRLAAQETQYF. The CDR3 DNA reads as TGTGCCAGCAGCCCCCGACTTTTCAGACTAGCGGCCCAAGAGACCCAGTACTTC. Drawing the rest from reference TRBV14 and TRBJ2-5, the complete variable domain is EAGVTQFPSHSVIEKGQTVTLRCDPISGHDNLYWYRRVMGKEIKFLLHFVKESKQDESGMPNNRFLAERTGGTYSTLKVQPAELEDSGVYFCASSPRLFRLAAQETQYFGPGTRLLVL.